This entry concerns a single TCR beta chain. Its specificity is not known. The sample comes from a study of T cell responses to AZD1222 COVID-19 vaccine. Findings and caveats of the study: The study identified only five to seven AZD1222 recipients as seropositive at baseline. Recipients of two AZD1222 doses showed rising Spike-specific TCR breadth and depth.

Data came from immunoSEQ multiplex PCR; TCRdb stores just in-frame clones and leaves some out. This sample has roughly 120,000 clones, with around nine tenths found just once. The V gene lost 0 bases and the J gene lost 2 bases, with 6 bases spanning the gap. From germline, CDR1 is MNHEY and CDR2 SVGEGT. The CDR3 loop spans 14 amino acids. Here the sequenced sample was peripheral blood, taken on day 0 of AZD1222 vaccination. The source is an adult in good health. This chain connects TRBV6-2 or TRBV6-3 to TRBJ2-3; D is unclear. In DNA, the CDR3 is TGTGCCAGCAGTTACTCGAGCGACACAGATACGCAGTATTTT. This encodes CASSYSSDTDTQYF.